Listed below are T cell receptor beta chains from one sample, sequenced in a study of CD8+ T cells in alopecia areata. Profiling relied on immunoSEQ multiplex PCR, and the TCRdb table lists in-frame clones only, not all of them. The table records 120,000 to 150,000 clones, more than 45% of them present only once. Sequences were obtained from CD4+ T cells sorted from blood. Source of these receptors: a human donor with alopecia areata. Each CDR3 is given with its conserved first and last residue. Fields, in order: D gene, V gene, clone size, J gene, CDR3 protein, CDR3 DNA. A D gene is named only where the DNA matches it firmly. Rows may omit the clone size; those that give it use once, few, many or a size class.

>TRBD1|TRBV6-1|NA|TRBJ2-2
CASRTGVTGELFF
TGTGCCAGCCGTACAGGGGTGACCGGGGAGCTGTTTTTT
>NA|TRBV6-6|NA|TRBJ2-7
CASSQIYEQYF
TGTGCCAGCAGCCAGATCTACGAGCAGTACTTC
>NA|TRBV5-1|NA|TRBJ2-7
CASSLVDRDSYEQYF
TGCGCCAGCAGCTTGGTCGATCGGGACTCCTACGAGCAGTACTTC
>NA|TRBV28|NA|TRBJ1-5
CASNNWGARGQPQHF
TGTGCCAGCAACAATTGGGGGGCACGAGGTCAGCCCCAGCATTTT
>TRBD2|TRBV29-1|NA|TRBJ2-1
CSVTPGLAVYNEQFF
TGCAGCGTCACCCCGGGACTAGCGGTGTACAATGAGCAGTTCTTC
>NA|TRBV29-1|few|TRBJ1-3
CSVETGHTPGNTIYF
TGCAGCGTTGAAACGGGGCATACCCCTGGAAACACCATATATTTT
>TRBD1|TRBV7-9|NA|TRBJ1-2
CASSLEQGRHYGYTF
TGTGCCAGCAGCTTAGAACAGGGGCGGCACTATGGCTACACCTTC
>NA|TRBV10-3|few|TRBJ2-5
CAIRGTYGETQYF
TGTGCCATCAGGGGGACCTACGGAGAGACCCAGTACTTC
>NA|TRBV29-1|NA|TRBJ1-1
CSVERGMNTEAFF
TGCAGCGTTGAGCGAGGTATGAACACTGAAGCTTTCTTT
>TRBD1|TRBV11-2|few|TRBJ1-2
CASSFDRGYGGYTF
TGTGCCAGCAGCTTTGACAGGGGGTACGGGGGCTACACCTTC
>NA|TRBV10-3|few|TRBJ1-1
CAISESMGGRAFF
TGTGCCATCAGTGAGTCGATGGGTGGGCGAGCTTTCTTT
>NA|TRBV5-4|NA|TRBJ2-3
CASTPWAGADTQYF
TGTGCCAGCACCCCCTGGGCAGGGGCAGATACGCAGTATTTT
>NA|TRBV29-1|few|TRBJ2-5
CSVEKGSEETQYF
TGCAGCGTTGAAAAGGGGAGCGAAGAGACCCAGTACTTC
>NA|TRBV7-2|NA|TRBJ2-1
CASSFSDMVEQFF
TGTGCCAGCAGCTTTTCAGATATGGTTGAGCAGTTCTTC
>NA|TRBV4-1|NA|TRBJ1-5
CASGMGGNQPQHF
TGCGCCAGCGGCATGGGAGGAAATCAGCCCCAGCATTTT
>TRBD1|TRBV30|NA|TRBJ2-3
CACKGQGSTDTQYF
TGTGCCTGTAAAGGACAGGGAAGCACAGATACGCAGTATTTT
>TRBD1|TRBV7-9|NA|TRBJ1-2
CASSLTQGQGGYTF
TGTGCCAGCAGCTTGACACAGGGGCAGGGCGGCTACACCTTC
>NA|TRBV5-1|NA|TRBJ2-1
CASMDRRLNEQFF
TGCGCCAGCATGGATCGCAGGCTCAATGAGCAGTTCTTC
>TRBD1|TRBV5-6|NA|TRBJ2-3
CASSPGQGNADTQYF
TGTGCCAGCAGCCCGGGACAGGGTAACGCAGATACGCAGTATTTT
>NA|TRBV7-9|NA|TRBJ2-5
CASSPGGAEETQYF
TGTGCCAGCAGCCCCGGTGGGGCCGAAGAGACCCAGTACTTC
>TRBD2|TRBV11-1|NA|TRBJ2-7
CASSLTSASDYEQYF
TGTGCCAGCAGCTTGACTAGCGCGTCGGATTACGAGCAGTACTTC
>TRBD1|TRBV10-3|few|TRBJ2-7
CAIGGTGGDSYEQYF
TGTGCCATCGGAGGGACAGGGGGCGACTCCTACGAGCAGTACTTC